These 23 T cell receptor beta chains came from one sample sequenced in a study of T cell responses to AZD1222 COVID-19 vaccine. Here immunoSEQ multiplex PCR was the method, and the copy in TCRdb shows in-frame clones only, minus some. This sample yields around 180,000 clones, of which around nine tenths are seen a single time; 0.4% to 0.5% belongs to the top ten. The sample in question was peripheral blood, obtained on day 0 of AZD1222 vaccination. These receptors came from an adult in good health.

The genes are TRBV7-3 and TRBJ1-1; 7 bases are a match to TRBD1. The trim removed 4 bases at V and 4 bases at J, leaving 6 bases unmatched. This CDR3 is 14 amino acids long. Germline CDR1 SGHTA, CDR2 FQGTGA. CDR3 in DNA: TGTGCCAGCAGCTCCGGAGCAGGGGGCACTGAAGCTTTCTTT. It is translated as CASSSGAGGTEAFF.

The chain employs TRBV6-5 and TRBJ2-7; tentative D call: TRBD1 (5 bases). Germline CDR1 is MNHEY and CDR2 is SVGAGI. The CDR3 has 12 residues. Trimming removed 7 bases at V and 3 bases at J, with 10 bases between. The CDR3: CASKGVVYEQYF. CDR3 DNA: TGTGCCAGCAAAGGGGTCGTCTACGAGCAGTACTTC.

The chain carries TRBV5-5 and TRBJ1-2; perhaps TRBD1 as D (6 bases). V lost 6 bases, J lost 4 bases, and 13 bases lay in between. Germline V gives CDR1 SGHKS, CDR2 YYEKEE (reference sequence). The CDR3 is 13 residues long. CDR3 protein: CASTPQGGYGYTF. The DNA for the CDR3 is TGTGCCAGCACCCCACAGGGAGGCTATGGCTACACCTTC.

This clone was counted between two and nine times. The chain links TRBV6-1 to TRBJ1-2; tentative D call: TRBD1 (5 bases). Germline V lookup: CDR1 MNHNS, CDR2 SASEGT. V was trimmed by 1 base and J by 7 bases, leaving 13 bases between them. CDR3 length: 14 amino acids. CDR3 sequence (DNA): TGTGCCAGCAGTGAAGACTCCAGGGTGGGTGGCTACACCTTC. Protein sequence: CASSEDSRVGGYTF.

In its sample, this clone was seen once. This chain joins TRBV3-1 (or the pseudogene TRBV3-2) and TRBJ2-7, with D unresolved. V was clipped by 2 bases and J by 5 bases, with 4 bases between them. Germline-derived CDR1 and CDR2 are LGHDT and YNNKEL (reference sequence). This CDR3 is 11 amino acids long. CDR3 in DNA: TGTGCCAGCAGCCAACTCCACGAGCAGTACTTC. This gives the protein CASSQLHEQYF.

This sequence joins TRBV9 and TRBJ2-3, with 15 bases identical to TRBD2. The J segment lost 4 bases and the V segment lost 2 bases, leaving 2 bases of the junction unmatched. CDR3 length equals 16 residues. The germline CDR1 and CDR2 sequences are SGDLS and YYNGEE. CDR3 DNA: TGTGCCAGCAGCGTCGGACTAGCGGGAGGGGCAGATACGCAGTATTTT. Translating it yields CASSVGLAGGADTQYF.

This clone was observed once. V and J are TRBV4-1 and TRBJ2-5; D is undetermined. V was trimmed by 0 bases and J by 4 bases, leaving 12 bases between them. CDR1 and CDR2 from the germline V gene are MGHRA and YSYEKL. The CDR3 has 15 amino acids. CDR3 sequence: CASSQDSQVVETQYF. The CDR3, as DNA: TGCGCCAGCAGCCAAGATTCGCAGGTGGTAGAGACCCAGTACTTC.

In this sample, this clone turned up once. This chain uses TRBV25-1 with TRBJ1-3; D is possibly TRBD1 (6 bases). Germline values: CDR1 MGHDK, CDR2 SYGVNS. The CDR3 totals 14 residues. Trimming left V 6 bases short and J 3 bases short, with 12 bases between. The CDR3 loop reads CASSGGQVGNTIYF. The CDR3 DNA reads TGTGCCAGCAGCGGGGGACAAGTTGGAAACACCATATATTTT.

The rearrangement uses TRBV11-2 and TRBJ2-7; D is uncertain. Per germline, CDR1 SGHAT and CDR2 FQNNGV. The CDR3 sequence is 15 residues long. V was pared by 1 base and J by 0 bases, with 10 bases between. CDR3 protein: CASSLGGLSSYEQYF. DNA of the CDR3: TGTGCCAGCAGCTTAGGAGGCCTCAGCTCCTACGAGCAGTACTTC.

J is TRBJ2-3 and V is TRBV19; D remains ambiguous. This CDR3 is built from 13 residues. Trimming cost V 7 bases and J 2 bases, with 10 bases left between them. CDR1 and CDR2 from the germline V gene are LNHDA and SQIVND (reference sequence). CDR3: CASTRSNTDTQYF. CDR3 sequence (DNA): TGTGCCAGTACGAGGTCTAACACAGATACGCAGTATTTT.

This clone was found a few times. The chain has TRBV27 and TRBJ1-1; tentative D call: TRBD1 (6 bases). The CDR3 loop spans 14 amino acids. Trimming stripped 3 bases from V and 7 bases from J, with 15 bases between. Per the germline V gene, CDR1 is MNHEY and CDR2 is SMNVEV (reference sequence). The CDR3 here is CASSFRTDVNEAFF. The CDR3 DNA is TGTGCCAGCAGTTTTCGGACAGACGTTAATGAAGCTTTCTTT.

The rearrangement joins TRBV28 to TRBJ2-7, with D possibly being TRBD2 (5 bases). V was trimmed by 8 bases and J by 2 bases, leaving 10 bases between them. The CDR3 sequence is 12 residues long. Germline lookup yields CDR1 MDHEN and CDR2 SYDVKM. The CDR3 loop reads CASQEETYEQYF. CDR3 DNA sequence: TGTGCCAGCCAGGAGGAAACCTACGAGCAGTACTTC.

This clone showed up just a few times. The chain recombines TRBV20-1 with TRBJ2-6; unclear D gene. V was clipped by 3 bases and J by 2 bases, with 5 bases between them. The CDR3 is 13 amino acids. Per germline, CDR1 DFQATT and CDR2 SNEGSKA (reference sequence). The DNA for the CDR3 is TGCAGTGCTAGTGTACCTGGGGCCAACGTCCTGACTTTC. The encoded protein is CSASVPGANVLTF.

V and J are TRBV3-1 (or the pseudogene TRBV3-2) and TRBJ2-5; D may be TRBD2 (6 bases). The CDR3 runs 15 residues. Germline V lookup: CDR1 LGHDT, CDR2 YNNKEL (reference sequence). Trimming took off 3 bases at V and 4 bases at J, with 15 bases between the two ends. The CDR3 bases are TGTGCCAGCAGCCAGCTTGGAGGGGAATCAGAGACCCAGTACTTC. It translates to CASSQLGGESETQYF.

This clone was counted a single time. The chain links TRBV7-3 to TRBJ1-6, with a possible D match to TRBD1 (5 bases). The CDR3 runs 15 residues. V was cut by 11 bases and J by 4 bases, with 18 bases left in between. Germline V gives CDR1 SGHTA, CDR2 FQGTGA. The CDR3 DNA follows: TGTGCCTCCGCGGGTAGGGGCGATTATAATTCACCCCTCCACTTT. Translating it yields CASAGRGDYNSPLHF.

V and J are TRBV19 and TRBJ2-1; D possibly matches TRBD1 or TRBD2 (5 bases each). Trimming left V 2 bases short and J 0 bases short, with 11 bases between. Germline CDR1 LNHDA, CDR2 SQIVND (reference sequence). CDR3 length: 16 residues. As DNA, the CDR3 is TGTGCCAGTAGTATACTTCGGGGCAGCTCCTACAATGAGCAGTTCTTC. This translates into CASSILRGSSYNEQFF.

The chain has TRBV15 and TRBJ1-4; D unresolved. The V end was cut by 1 base, the J end by 0 bases, with 15 bases between. Germline CDR1 is LNHNV and CDR2 is YYDKDF (reference sequence). The CDR3 extends over 18 amino acids. The CDR3 bases are TGTGCCACCAGCAGAGGGTCCCCGGTTCTTGCAACTAATGAAAAACTGTTTTTT. It codes for CATSRGSPVLATNEKLFF.

CDR3 in amino acids: CASSRTTGPTDTQYF. The CDR3 DNA reads as TGTGCCAGCAGCCGGACAACAGGGCCCACAGATACGCAGTATTTT. This chain connects TRBV14 to TRBJ2-3; maybe TRBD1 (6 bases). This CDR3 comprises 15 residues. The germline V and J ends were trimmed by 4 bases and 2 bases, with 13 bases remaining between them. CDR1 is SGHDN, CDR2 FVKESK, per germline.

This clone came up once. The chain couples TRBV24-1 to TRBJ2-3, with D possibly TRBD1 on 6 matching bases. Germline CDR1 is KGHDR and CDR2 is SFDVKD. This CDR3 comprises 17 residues. Trimming stripped 1 base from V and 0 bases from J, with 13 bases between. The DNA of the CDR3 is TGTGCCACCAGTGATTTCCCTTTGACAGGAAGCACAGATACGCAGTATTTT. Amino acids: CATSDFPLTGSTDTQYF.

The CDR3 DNA sequence: TGTGCCAGCACCCGACAGGGGATCACTGAAGCTTTCTTT. Translation gives CASTRQGITEAFF. This chain uses TRBV6-5 with TRBJ1-1, with 8 positions matching TRBD1. Losses at the gene ends were 7 bases for V and 4 bases for J; bases not matched to a gene: 5. Germline V gene lookup returns CDR1 MNHEY and CDR2 SVGAGI. The CDR3 spans 13 residues.

The chain uses TRBV13 and TRBJ2-1, with 7 bases lining up with TRBD2. The J segment lost 5 bases and the V segment lost 6 bases, leaving 7 bases of the junction unmatched. Germline loops: CDR1 PRHDT, CDR2 FYEKMQ (reference sequence). The CDR3 loop spans 14 amino acids. The CDR3: CASRNALADNEQFF. In DNA form, the CDR3 reads TGTGCCAGCAGGAATGCCCTAGCGGACAATGAGCAGTTCTTC.

With respect to this clone: Within the sample, other DNA sequences also encode this same CDR3. The chain joins TRBV4-3 to TRBJ2-7; D tentatively fits TRBD1 or TRBD2 (5 bases each). The germline V gene encodes CDR1 LGHNA and CDR2 YSLEER. The ends were cut back, 1 base at V and 1 base at J, with 14 bases in the middle. The CDR3 is made up of 16 amino acids. CDR3 in amino acids: CASSQGYRDRSYEQYF. DNA of the CDR3: TGCGCCAGCAGCCAAGGATACCGGGACCGGTCCTACGAGCAGTACTTC.

The chain uses TRBV20-1 and TRBJ1-3; weak D call: TRBD1 (5 bases). The CDR3 extends over 13 amino acids. Between the trimmed V and J ends, which lost 3 bases and 0 bases, there was a span of 6 bases. From germline, CDR1 is DFQATT and CDR2 SNEGSKA (reference sequence). The CDR3 bases are TGCAGTGCTAGTGGGACCTCTGGAAACACCATATATTTT. This sequence encodes CSASGTSGNTIYF.